The clone carrying this T cell receptor (beta chain) occurred a few times. The antigen remains unidentified. The record originates from a study of response to subunit inactivated influenza vaccine. V was trimmed by 2 bases and J by 4 bases, leaving 9 bases between them. Germline V CDR1 and CDR2: ENHRY, SYGVKD. CDR3 length: 14 residues. MiXCR, applied by TCRdb to the RT-PCR reads, yields one record per CDR3 protein. The sample has around 470,000 distinct CDR3 sequences, roughly 7.9% seen once. Study-wide results and limits: It was suggested by the authors that few new T cells are recruited by each seasonal influenza vaccination.

The sequenced sample was PBMCs from blood, obtained 23 months after vaccination. The clonotype originates from a man between 50 and 75 years old who received an inactivated influenza vaccine. The gene calls are TRBV10-3 and TRBJ1-5; maybe TRBD1 (5 bases). The CDR3 DNA reads TGTGCCATCAGTGAGGGGGCTCGGAATCAGCCCCAGCATTTT. Its protein is CAISEGARNQPQHF.